Following are 32 T cell receptor beta chains from one sample sequenced in a study of cytomegalovirus exposure and HLA in healthy donors. The study ran its PCR with 60 Vbeta and 13 Jbeta primers. Profiling relied on immunoSEQ multiplex PCR, and the TCRdb table lists in-frame clones only, not all of them. The repertoire holds about 72,000 clones, approximately 80% seen once, with roughly 3.5% in the top ten. The sample consisted of PBMCs. Source of these receptors: a man aged 40-49 years in good health and CMV-seronegative.

This chain joins TRBV15 and TRBJ1-3; a possible D gene is TRBD1 (6 bases). CDR1 LNHNV and CDR2 YYDKDF come from the germline V gene (reference sequence). Trimming removed 1 base at V and 8 bases at J, with 12 bases between. CDR3 length: 14 residues. This CDR3 reads CATSRVGGAHTIYF. The CDR3 coding sequence is TGTGCCACCAGCAGAGTTGGGGGCGCACACACCATATATTTT.

The V and J genes are TRBV2 and TRBJ2-1, with 11 nucleotides matching TRBD2. V shed 7 bases, J shed 10 bases, and the junction held 9 bases outside the gene matches. Germline CDR1 reads SNHLY; CDR2 reads FYNNEI. This CDR3 region has 14 residues. The CDR3 protein is CASNPSSGGREQFF. CDR3 bases: TGTGCCAGCAATCCGTCTAGCGGGGGGAGGGAGCAGTTCTTC.

In its sample, this clone was seen a few times. The gene calls are TRBV29-1 and TRBJ2-7; 7 positions agree with TRBD1. There are 15 residues in the CDR3. After removal of 0 bases from V and 8 bases from J, the junction contained 13 bases not matched to a gene. Germline loops: CDR1 SQVTM, CDR2 ANQGSEA. The CDR3 DNA is TGCAGCGTTGAAGACCACCTTGGGGCAGGGGGACAGCAGTACTTC. This encodes CSVEDHLGAGGQQYF.

This clone was detected only once. This chain uses TRBV7-6 with TRBJ1-3; D not resolved. Germline V gene lookup returns CDR1 SGHVS and CDR2 FNYEAQ. Trimming took off 0 bases at V and 4 bases at J, with 7 bases between the two ends. CDR3 length: 14 amino acids. CDR3 sequence (DNA): TGTGCCAGCAGCTTAGCGGCATCCGGAAACACCATATATTTT. It specifies CASSLAASGNTIYF.

The V and J genes are TRBV7-2 and TRBJ2-5; D call uncertain. Between the trimmed V and J ends, which lost 3 bases and 3 bases, there was a span of 5 bases. CDR3 length: 12 residues. CDR1 is SGHTA and CDR2 is FQGNSA in the germline V gene. CDR3 sequence: CASSFSEETQYF. CDR3 bases: TGTGCCAGCAGCTTTTCGGAAGAGACCCAGTACTTC.

This clone was counted a few times. The rearrangement uses TRBV5-4 and TRBJ1-3; D may be TRBD1 (5 bases). Deletions cut 4 bases from V and 0 bases from J, with 11 bases between. The germline V gene encodes CDR1 SGHNT and CDR2 YYREEE (reference sequence). The CDR3 is 15 residues long. CDR3 protein: CASSVGGFSGNTIYF. DNA for the CDR3: TGTGCCAGCAGCGTTGGGGGGTTCTCTGGAAACACCATATATTTT.

This chain connects TRBV28 to TRBJ2-3, with 11 bases identical to TRBD2. The germline V gene has CDR1 MDHEN and CDR2 SYDVKM. This CDR3 is 15 amino acids long. V trimming: 6 bases; J trimming: 6 bases; junction bases outside the gene matches: 8. DNA for the CDR3: TGTGCCAGCAGCCTTAGCGGGGGGGCTCGGGATACGCAGTATTTT. Protein: CASSLSGGARDTQYF.

This sequence joins TRBV19 and TRBJ2-7; TRBD1 matches at 8 bases. Germline V gene lookup returns CDR1 LNHDA and CDR2 SQIVND (reference sequence). J was trimmed by 4 bases and V by 7 bases; bases with no gene match: 12. The CDR3 length is 15 residues. The CDR3 spells CASNPRAQGVYEQYF. The CDR3 DNA reads as TGTGCCAGTAACCCGAGGGCACAGGGGGTGTACGAGCAGTACTTC. Complete variable domain (other parts from reference TRBV19 and TRBJ2-7): DGGITQSPKYLFRKEGQNVTLSCEQNLNHDAMYWYRQDPGQGLRLIYYSQIVNDFQKGDIAEGYSVSREKKESFPLTVTSAQKNPTAFYLCASNPRAQGVYEQYFGPGTRLTVT.

Judged by abundance, this clone is medium-sized. The gene calls are TRBV6-4 and TRBJ2-3; possible D gene TRBD2, 7 bases. Germline V lookup: CDR1 MRHNA, CDR2 SNTAGT. V gave up 2 bases and J gave up 2 bases, with 8 bases separating them. The CDR3 sequence is 14 residues long. CDR3: CASSDGGATDTQYF. CDR3 nucleotides: TGTGCCAGCAGTGACGGGGGGGCCACAGATACGCAGTATTTT.

The rearrangement links TRBV19 to TRBJ1-5; 7 bases are shared with TRBD1. Germline values: CDR1 LNHDA, CDR2 SQIVND (reference sequence). This CDR3 is built from 15 residues. V lost 6 bases, J lost 4 bases, and 9 bases stayed unmatched. This CDR3 is CASSQSGRGNQPQHF. The CDR3 DNA reads TGTGCCAGTAGCCAATCGGGCAGGGGGAATCAGCCCCAGCATTTT.

This sequence joins TRBV30 and TRBJ2-5, with TRBD2 identical over 7 bases. Judging by the DNA end, TRBJ2-7 fits better; the J call may be wrong. This CDR3 spans 13 amino acids. Per germline, CDR1 GTSNPN and CDR2 SVGIG (reference sequence). CDR3 residues: CAWTASGAFEQYF. The CDR3 DNA reads as TGTGCCTGGACTGCTAGCGGCGCGTTCGAGCAGTACTTC.

This clone was found a few times. This chain connects TRBV5-5 to TRBJ1-2; no clear D gene. V was cut by 4 bases and J by 0 bases, with 10 bases left in between. CDR1 SGHKS and CDR2 YYEKEE come from the germline V gene (reference sequence). The CDR3 has 14 residues. CDR3 sequence: CASSPISANYGYTF. The DNA for the CDR3 is TGTGCCAGCAGCCCCATATCAGCTAACTATGGCTACACCTTC.

This clone was observed a few times. V is TRBV4-1 and J is TRBJ1-2, with D hard to call. V shed 2 bases and J shed 8 bases, with 21 bases lying between them. There are 16 residues in the CDR3. Germline V gene data show CDR1 as MGHRA and CDR2 as YSYEKL. The CDR3 reads CASSQSNIRGARGYTF. CDR3 nucleotide sequence: TGCGCCAGCAGCCAAAGTAATATCCGGGGAGCGAGGGGCTACACCTTC.

The chain joins TRBV4-1 to TRBJ2-7; 10 bases are shared with TRBD1. J gave up 0 bases and V 3 bases, and 8 bases lay outside the gene matches. CDR3 size: 17 residues. Germline V gene data show CDR1 as MGHRA and CDR2 as YSYEKL. The CDR3 DNA follows: TGCGCCAGCAGCCAGGCGACAGGGGGCACCCCCTCCTACGAGCAGTACTTC. Protein product: CASSQATGGTPSYEQYF.

The rearrangement links TRBV27 to TRBJ2-7; 9 nucleotides line up with TRBD1. The junction had 11 bases not matched to a gene; V was cut back by 7 bases and J by 4 bases. The CDR3 has 15 amino acids. Per germline, CDR1 MNHEY and CDR2 SMNVEV (reference sequence). CDR3 amino acids: CASTSPGTGRYEQYF. The CDR3 DNA sequence: TGTGCCAGCACTTCGCCCGGGACAGGGAGGTACGAGCAGTACTTC.

This clone was found a few times. The V and J genes are TRBV6-5 and TRBJ1-4, with TRBD1 as a possible D gene (6 bases). V lost 0 bases and J 8 bases, leaving 16 bases between the germline ends. CDR3 length: 16 amino acids. Germline assignment: CDR1 MNHEY and CDR2 SVGAGI. In nucleotides, the CDR3 is TGTGCCAGCAGTTACTCGAGCTGGGGGCCCGGGGAAAAACTGTTTTTT. This codes for CASSYSSWGPGEKLFF.

This clone has more than one count but fewer than ten. This chain uses TRBV11-2 with TRBJ2-5; 7 nucleotides agree with TRBD1. Germline CDR1 and CDR2: SGHAT and FQNNGV. V lost 1 base to trimming and J lost 4 bases; unmatched junction nucleotides: 9. The CDR3 runs 16 residues. CDR3 in DNA: TGTGCCAGCAGCTTAGCGGGACAGATTGGGGGAGAGACCCAGTACTTC. It specifies CASSLAGQIGGETQYF.

This clone was observed a handful of times. The chain employs TRBV7-9 and TRBJ1-6; TRBD1 agrees at 8 bases. The CDR3 is made up of 15 amino acids. CDR1 and CDR2 (germline): SEHNR, FQNEAQ (reference sequence). After removal of 6 bases from V and 8 bases from J, the junction contained 9 bases not matched to a gene. The CDR3 DNA is TGTGCCAGCAGGCCTGGGGGACAGGACCATTCACCCCTCCACTTT. This gives the protein CASRPGGQDHSPLHF.

This clone was observed a few times. The V and J genes are TRBV4-1 and TRBJ2-1; 9 bases agree with TRBD2. After removal of 0 bases from V and 4 bases from J, the junction contained 7 bases not matched to a gene. Germline V gene data show CDR1 as MGHRA and CDR2 as YSYEKL. The CDR3 extends over 17 amino acids. The CDR3 here is CASSQDRSAGGYNEQFF. CDR3 bases: TGCGCCAGCAGCCAAGATCGTTCAGCGGGGGGTTACAATGAGCAGTTCTTC.

The count of this clone is one. This chain joins TRBV6-5 and TRBJ2-7, with 11 bases identical to TRBD2. The CDR3 has 14 amino acids. Germline loops: CDR1 MNHEY, CDR2 SVGAGI. V gave up 6 bases and J gave up 4 bases; unmatched junction bases: 5. The CDR3 nucleotides read TGTGCCAGCAGCCGACTAGCGGGGTCGTACGAGCAGTACTTC. Its protein product is CASSRLAGSYEQYF.

The chain recombines TRBV5-1 with TRBJ1-1; 8 bases fit TRBD1. The germline gives CDR1 SGHRS, CDR2 YFSETQ. This CDR3 contains 14 residues. J was trimmed by 6 bases and V by 8 bases; bases with no gene match: 12. DNA of the CDR3: TGCGCCAGTTCAAACCAGGGGGCGAGGGCTGAAGCTTTCTTT. It codes for CASSNQGARAEAFF. Drawing the rest from reference TRBV5-1 and TRBJ1-1, the complete variable domain is KAGVTQTPRYLIKTRGQQVTLSCSPISGHRSVSWYQQTPGQGLQFLFEYFSETQRNKGNFPGRFSGRQFSNSRSEMNVSTLELGDSALYLCASSNQGARAEAFFGQGTRLTVV.

This chain uses TRBV4-1 with TRBJ2-1; no clear D gene. The CDR3 has 14 residues. The V end was cut by 1 base, the J end by 9 bases, with 13 bases between. CDR1 is MGHRA and CDR2 is YSYEKL in the germline V gene. CDR3 loop: CASSQGALFGEQFF. CDR3 nucleotide sequence: TGCGCCAGCAGCCAAGGAGCCCTCTTTGGTGAGCAGTTCTTC.

This rearrangement joins TRBV9 to TRBJ2-1, with D perhaps TRBD1 (6 bases). The germline CDR1 and CDR2 sequences are SGDLS and YYNGEE. Between the trimmed V and J ends, which lost 0 bases and 4 bases, there was a span of 14 bases. There are 16 residues in the CDR3. DNA of the CDR3: TGTGCCAGCAGCGTAGGAGGTGGGGGCCTTTACAATGAGCAGTTCTTC. Translating it yields CASSVGGGGLYNEQFF. Full variable domain (outside the CDR3, taken from reference TRBV9 and TRBJ2-1): DSGVTQTPKHLITATGQRVTLRCSPRSGDLSVYWYQQSLDQGLQFLIQYYNGEERAKGNILERFSAQQFPDLHSELNLSSLELGDSALYFCASSVGGGGLYNEQFFGPGTRLTVL.

The CDR3 DNA follows: TGTGCCATCAGTGAGGGGGCGGGGGGAGGTTCCGAGCAGTACTTC. Amino acids: CAISEGAGGGSEQYF. This chain joins TRBV10-3 and TRBJ2-7; the match to TRBD2 covers 8 bases. V gave up 2 bases and J gave up 6 bases; unmatched junction bases: 9. The CDR3 is 15 amino acids. Germline V gene sequence: CDR1 ENHRY, CDR2 SYGVKD.

The V call is TRBV13, the J call TRBJ2-1; possibly TRBD1 for D (6 bases). The CDR3 spans 13 residues. The germline CDR1 and CDR2 sequences are PRHDT and FYEKMQ (reference sequence). V was pared by 4 bases and J by 8 bases, with 12 bases between. The CDR3 reads CASSWGRRHEQFF. As DNA, the CDR3 is TGTGCCAGCAGCTGGGGGCGGCGGCATGAGCAGTTCTTC.

The CDR3 coding sequence is TGTGCCACCCAGACGGGATCGAACACCGGGGAGCTGTTTTTT. Encoded protein: CATQTGSNTGELFF. The chain links TRBV2 to TRBJ2-2, with D possibly matching TRBD2 (5 bases). Germline CDR1 is SNHLY and CDR2 is FYNNEI. The CDR3 has 14 residues. Trimming left V 10 bases short and J 0 bases short, with 12 bases between.

The V and J genes are TRBV7-9 and TRBJ2-1; D uncertain. V was clipped by 0 bases and J by 6 bases, with 6 bases between them. The CDR3 totals 13 residues. In germline, CDR1 is SEHNR, CDR2 FQNEAQ (reference sequence). The CDR3 loop is CASSLALSNEQFF. Here the CDR3 DNA reads TGTGCCAGCAGCTTAGCCCTTTCCAATGAGCAGTTCTTC.

This clone was found a few times. J is TRBJ2-4 and V is TRBV7-2, with 9 bases aligning to TRBD1. V lost 5 bases, J lost 4 bases, and 12 bases stayed unmatched. In germline, CDR1 is SGHTA, CDR2 FQGNSA. The CDR3 totals 17 residues. CDR3 region: CASSLPSDRGSKNIQYF. For the CDR3, the DNA is TGTGCCAGCAGCCTACCGTCGGACAGGGGCTCTAAAAACATTCAGTACTTC.

The table lists this clone with a few counts. The CDR3 bases are TGTGCCAGCAGTCCTGGACAGGGGAAAATGAACACTGAAGCTTTCTTT. The encoded protein is CASSPGQGKMNTEAFF. The chain is built from TRBV6-4 and TRBJ1-1, with 9 positions matching TRBD1. After removal of 5 bases from V and 0 bases from J, the junction contained 7 bases not matched to a gene. CDR1 and CDR2 (germline): MRHNA, SNTAGT. The CDR3 loop spans 16 amino acids.

The CDR3 DNA follows: TGTGCCAGCTCACCCGGACAGACAAGATCTTACGAGCAGTACTTC. Translating it yields CASSPGQTRSYEQYF. The chain couples TRBV18 to TRBJ2-7; D is possibly TRBD1 (6 bases). Germline CDR1 reads KGHSH; CDR2 reads LQKENI. CDR3 length equals 15 residues. V was cut by 3 bases and J by 4 bases, with 16 bases left in between. The full variable domain, with the rest looked up from reference TRBV18 and TRBJ2-7, is NAGVMQNPRHLVRRRGQEARLRCSPMKGHSHVYWYRQLPEEGLKFMVYLQKENIIDESGMPKERFSAEFPKEGPSILRIQQVVRGDSAAYFCASSPGQTRSYEQYFGPGTRLTVT.

This clone was seen only once. The chain has TRBV7-6 and TRBJ2-3; no definite D call. Germline V gene sequence: CDR1 SGHVS, CDR2 FNYEAQ. The CDR3 totals 14 residues. V lost 1 base and J lost 0, with 5 bases in between. The CDR3: CASSLDSSTDTQYF. CDR3 coding DNA: TGTGCCAGCAGCTTAGATTCAAGCACAGATACGCAGTATTTT.

This clone appeared a single time. The chain employs TRBV2 and TRBJ2-1, with 9 bases aligning to TRBD2. The V segment lost 7 bases and the J segment 0 bases; nucleotides outside the gene matches: 4. Germline-derived CDR1 and CDR2 are SNHLY and FYNNEI. The CDR3 runs to 15 residues. CDR3: CASTSGGTSYNEQFF. In DNA form, the CDR3 reads TGTGCCAGCACGAGCGGGGGGACCTCCTACAATGAGCAGTTCTTC.